The rows below give T cell receptor beta chains drawn from one sample of a study of T-cell reconstitution after alpha-beta-depleted transplantation in children. TCRdb itself ran the PCR reads through MiXCR, one entry per CDR3 protein. The sample contains under 70,000 distinct CDR3 sequences, approximately 10% of which appear only once. The material was PBMCs, obtained before TCRalphabeta/CD19-depleted stem cell transplant. All receptors come from a boy aged 10-17 years with acute myeloid leukemia, due to receive a stem cell transplant. CDR3s include the opening cysteine and the closing phenylalanine or tryptophan. Each record gives: D gene, J gene, clone size, V gene, CDR3 protein, CDR3 DNA. A D gene is named only where the DNA matches it firmly. A clone size is listed for some rows: how often the clone was seen (once, few, many), or a class if it is expanded.

>-|TRBJ2-1|many|TRBV7-2
CASRDSNEQFF
TGTGCCAGCAGGGATAGCAATGAGCAGTTCTTC
>-|TRBJ2-3|many|TRBV5-6
CASSPILQGRVGDTQYF
TGTGCCAGCAGCCCGATACTACAGGGGAGGGTCGGAGATACGCAGTATTTT
>-|TRBJ1-4|-|TRBV18
CASSPRAGTNEKLFF
TGTGCCAGCTCACCACGAGCGGGCACGAATGAAAAACTGTTTTTT
>-|TRBJ2-7|many|TRBV7-2
CASSPPGRFSYEQYF
TGTGCCAGCAGCCCCCCCGGGAGATTCTCCTACGAGCAGTACTTC
>TRBD2|TRBJ2-5|many|TRBV7-9
CASSPGLAETQYF
TGTGCCAGCAGCCCGGGACTAGCAGAGACCCAGTACTTC
>TRBD1|TRBJ2-7|few|TRBV3-1
CASSRPTGGKNSYEQYF
TGTGCCAGCAGCCGCCCCACAGGGGGCAAAAACTCCTACGAGCAGTACTTC
>-|TRBJ1-1|many|TRBV7-2
CASSLPYRNTEAFF
TGTGCCAGCAGCTTACCGTACAGGAACACTGAAGCTTTCTTT
>-|TRBJ2-6|many|TRBV29-1
CSVYVSGANVLTF
TGCAGCGTTTACGTCTCTGGGGCCAACGTCCTGACTTTC
>-|TRBJ2-6|-|TRBV11-2
CASSSLQGAGANVLTF
TGTGCCAGCAGCTCGTTACAGGGTGCTGGGGCCAACGTCCTGACTTTC
>-|TRBJ1-1|many|TRBV9
CASSLREGVTFF
TGTGCCAGCAGCCTAAGGGAAGGAGTAACTTTCTTT
>-|TRBJ2-2|-|TRBV9
CASSPRGDGNTGELFF
TGTGCCAGCAGCCCAAGAGGGGACGGGAACACCGGGGAGCTGTTTTTT
>-|TRBJ2-3|many|TRBV29-1
CSVDSAADTQYF
TGCAGCGTCGATAGCGCGGCAGATACGCAGTATTTT
>TRBD1|TRBJ1-5|few|TRBV12-3/TRBV12-4
CASSGDSLAQPQHF
TGTGCCAGCAGTGGGGACAGTCTTGCTCAGCCCCAGCATTTT
>TRBD2|TRBJ2-1|-|TRBV27
CASSFRGGTNNEQFF
TGTGCCAGCAGTTTTCGCGGGGGGACTAACAATGAGCAGTTCTTC
>TRBD2|TRBJ2-1|medium-sized|TRBV27
CASSFASGVYNEQFF
TGTGCCAGCAGTTTCGCTAGCGGGGTCTACAATGAGCAGTTCTTC
>-|TRBJ2-2|many|TRBV6-1
CASSPLGTAGELFF
TGTGCCAGCAGCCCTTTAGGGACGGCCGGGGAGCTGTTTTTT
>-|TRBJ2-7|many|TRBV12-3/TRBV12-4
CASSRYEQYF
TGTGCCAGCAGTCGCTACGAGCAGTACTTC
>TRBD2|TRBJ2-3|many|TRBV29-1
CSVDRREIGTDTQYF
TGCAGCGTTGATCGGCGGGAGATCGGTACAGATACGCAGTATTTT
>TRBD2|TRBJ2-4|-|TRBV12-3/TRBV12-4
CASSLGLAGILAKNIQYF
TGTGCCAGCAGTTTGGGACTAGCGGGAATACTAGCCAAAAACATTCAGTACTTC
>-|TRBJ1-5|-|TRBV5-6
CASGSWSGTGRNQPQHF
TGTGCCAGCGGCTCGTGGTCGGGCACAGGGCGAAATCAGCCCCAGCATTTT
>-|TRBJ2-3|many|TRBV7-2
CASSLVRGLPPTDTQYF
TGTGCCAGCAGCTTGGTCAGGGGACTACCCCCAACAGATACGCAGTATTTT
>-|TRBJ1-4|many|TRBV6-2/TRBV6-3
CASSYGGLGNEKLFF
TGTGCCAGCAGTTACGGGGGGCTTGGTAATGAAAAACTGTTTTTT
>TRBD2|TRBJ2-7|many|TRBV20-1
CRGVGLAGAYEQYF
TGCAGAGGAGTCGGACTAGCGGGAGCCTACGAGCAGTACTTC
>-|TRBJ2-1|many|TRBV7-2
CASGPFLGGRYEQFF
TGTGCCAGCGGACCCTTTTTGGGGGGCCGTTATGAGCAGTTCTTC
>-|TRBJ2-7|many|TRBV24-1
CATSDPGEGEAGEQYF
TGTGCCACCAGTGATCCCGGTGAAGGGGAAGCGGGCGAGCAGTACTTC
>-|TRBJ2-1|many|TRBV9
CASSVEPQRGVYNEQFF
TGTGCCAGCAGCGTAGAGCCTCAGCGTGGGGTTTACAATGAGCAGTTCTTC
>-|TRBJ1-2|many|TRBV20-1
CSASWHRGGYGYTF
TGCAGTGCTAGTTGGCACAGAGGGGGCTATGGCTACACCTTC
>-|TRBJ1-5|many|TRBV10-3
CAISESGGTNQPQHF
TGTGCCATCAGTGAGTCGGGGGGTACCAATCAGCCCCAGCATTTT
>-|TRBJ2-5|many|TRBV7-2
CASSFESIETQYF
TGTGCCAGCAGCTTTGAAAGTATAGAGACCCAGTACTTC
>-|TRBJ2-2|many|TRBV15
CATSRGFRGQTGELFF
TGTGCCACCAGCAGAGGGTTTCGCGGACAGACCGGGGAGCTGTTTTTT
>-|TRBJ2-7|many|TRBV3-1
CASSQTIRSYEQYF
TGTGCCAGCAGCCAAACAATCAGGAGCTACGAGCAGTACTTC
>TRBD1|TRBJ2-5|-|TRBV20-1
CSARTGWETQYF
TGCAGTGCAAGGACAGGGTGGGAGACCCAGTACTTC
>TRBD2|TRBJ2-5|-|TRBV7-9
CASSFFRGGLQETQYF
TGTGCCAGCAGCTTCTTCCGGGGGGGACTCCAAGAGACCCAGTACTTC
>TRBD2|TRBJ2-5|many|TRBV20-1
CSAPRLADQETQYF
TGCAGTGCTCCCAGGCTAGCGGACCAAGAGACCCAGTACTTC
>-|TRBJ2-5|many|TRBV3-1
CASSLDDETQYF
TGTGCCAGCAGCCTGGACGATGAGACCCAGTACTTC
>-|TRBJ1-2|many|TRBV12-3/TRBV12-4
CASSFYRNSIYGYTF
TGTGCCAGCAGTTTTTATCGTAACAGCATATATGGCTACACCTTC
>TRBD1|TRBJ2-6|many|TRBV29-1
CSALGGAGGDGANVLTF
TGCAGCGCTCTCGGGGGCGCAGGGGGCGATGGGGCCAACGTCCTGACTTTC
>TRBD2|TRBJ2-3|many|TRBV11-3
CASSSRTSGVSDTQYF
TGTGCCAGCAGCTCCCGGACTAGCGGAGTTTCAGATACGCAGTATTTT
>TRBD1|TRBJ1-4|many|TRBV6-1
CASSPGTGTLFF
TGTGCCAGCAGTCCCGGGACAGGGACACTGTTTTTT
>-|TRBJ2-5|-|TRBV29-1
CSVEKGSETQYF
TGCAGCGTTGAAAAAGGGAGCGAGACCCAGTACTTC
>TRBD2|TRBJ2-2|many|TRBV12-3/TRBV12-4
CASSSSGLGVAGELFF
TGTGCCAGCAGCTCTAGCGGCCTGGGGGTTGCCGGGGAGCTGTTTTTT
>-|TRBJ2-2|many|TRBV2
CASSDWENANTGELFF
TGTGCCAGCAGTGACTGGGAAAACGCGAACACCGGGGAGCTGTTTTTT
>TRBD1|TRBJ2-7|few|TRBV19
CASSLSGQGFYEQYF
TGTGCCAGTAGTTTAAGCGGACAGGGTTTCTACGAGCAGTACTTC
>-|TRBJ1-4|-|TRBV19
CAHRDGQSANEKLFF
TGTGCCCACCGGGACGGCCAGTCTGCTAATGAAAAACTGTTTTTT
>-|TRBJ1-1|many|TRBV20-1
CSATWIVPEAFF
TGCAGTGCTACCTGGATTGTCCCTGAAGCTTTCTTT
>-|TRBJ1-1|many|TRBV10-3
CATLGPPNTEAFF
TGTGCCACCCTGGGACCCCCGAACACTGAAGCTTTCTTT
>-|TRBJ2-2|many|TRBV7-3
CASSFVRDFTGELFF
TGTGCCAGCAGCTTTGTTAGGGATTTCACCGGGGAGCTGTTTTTT
>-|TRBJ2-7|many|TRBV9
CASSVDFSYEQYF
TGTGCCAGCAGCGTCGATTTCTCCTACGAGCAGTACTTC
>TRBD2|TRBJ2-4|many|TRBV4-2
CASSGRLALAKNIQYF
TGTGCCAGCAGCGGGAGACTAGCGCTCGCCAAAAACATTCAGTACTTC
>-|TRBJ2-5|few|TRBV11-1
CASSLALGPRAGTQYF
TGTGCCAGCAGCTTAGCCCTGGGGCCGAGGGCTGGGACCCAGTACTTC
>TRBD1|TRBJ2-3|many|TRBV5-6
CASNGPAQGADTQYF
TGTGCCAGCAACGGACCAGCCCAGGGGGCAGATACGCAGTATTTT
>TRBD1|TRBJ2-1|many|TRBV7-9
CASSFNRDRTDNEQFF
TGTGCCAGCAGCTTCAACCGGGACAGGACAGACAATGAGCAGTTCTTC
>-|TRBJ2-7|many|TRBV20-1
CSASIGGEVYEQYF
TGCAGTGCTAGCATAGGGGGGGAGGTCTACGAGCAGTACTTC
>-|TRBJ1-6|many|TRBV11-1
CASSFTRGGSSYNSPLHF
TGTGCCAGCAGCTTCACGAGGGGGGGTAGCTCCTATAATTCACCCCTCCACTTT